One T cell receptor (beta chain) is described in this entry. Its antigen is not identified. Amplification yielded TCR beta CDR3 regions, with RNA transcripts as the source. HTBI primers were used for first-round RT-PCR of the TCR CDR3. TCRdb recomputed calls from the multiplex PCR reads with MiXCR, one row per CDR3 protein. The sample yields approximately 600,000 distinct CDR3 sequences, roughly 20% seen once. The data were taken from a study of T cells in Graves' hyperthyroidism and ophthalmopathy. In the study overall: The blood sample was taken at first diagnosis, before treatment began. Findings and caveats of the study: In the blood, most expanded thyroid clonotypes above 0.001 appeared as well. Ophthalmopathy got predicted by the model a median approximately 6 months before its onset.

The V segment lost 2 bases and the J segment 9 bases; nucleotides outside the gene matches: 8. Germline CDR1 and CDR2: MDHEN and SYDVKM. There are 15 residues in the CDR3. Sequenced input: blood. The clonotype comes from a man aged 25-40 years with Graves' ophthalmopathy. The chain carries TRBV28 and TRBJ1-5; 9 bases are a match to TRBD1. The CDR3 here is CASSLIGGTGRPQHF. The CDR3 DNA reads as TGTGCCAGCAGTTTAATCGGGGGGACAGGGCGGCCCCAGCATTTT.